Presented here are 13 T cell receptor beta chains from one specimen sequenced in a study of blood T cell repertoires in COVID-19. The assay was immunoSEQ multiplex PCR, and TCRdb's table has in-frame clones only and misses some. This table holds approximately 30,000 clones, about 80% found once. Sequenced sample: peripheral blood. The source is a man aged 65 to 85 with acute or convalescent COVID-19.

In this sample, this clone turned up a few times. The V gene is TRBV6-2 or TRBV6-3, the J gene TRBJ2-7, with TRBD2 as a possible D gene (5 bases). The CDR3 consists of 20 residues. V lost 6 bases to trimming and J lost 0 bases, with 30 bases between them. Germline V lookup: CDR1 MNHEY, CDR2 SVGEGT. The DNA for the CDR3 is TGTGCCAGCAGCCTAAGATTTGAGATGTGGTTGGACTCTGACTCCTACGAGCAGTACTTC. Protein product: CASSLRFEMWLDSDSYEQYF.

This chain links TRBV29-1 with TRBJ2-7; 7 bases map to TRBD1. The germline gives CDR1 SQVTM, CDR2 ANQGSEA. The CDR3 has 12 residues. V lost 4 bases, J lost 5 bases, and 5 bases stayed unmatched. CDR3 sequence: CSVAGGLDEQYF. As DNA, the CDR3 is TGCAGCGTTGCAGGGGGTCTCGACGAGCAGTACTTC.

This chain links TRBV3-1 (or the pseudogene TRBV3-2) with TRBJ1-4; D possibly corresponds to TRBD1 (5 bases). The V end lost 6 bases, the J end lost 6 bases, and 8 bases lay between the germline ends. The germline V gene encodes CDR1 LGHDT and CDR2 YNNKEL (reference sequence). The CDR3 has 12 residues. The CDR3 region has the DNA TGTGCCAGCAGGTCAGGGTATGAAAAACTGTTTTTT. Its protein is CASRSGYEKLFF.

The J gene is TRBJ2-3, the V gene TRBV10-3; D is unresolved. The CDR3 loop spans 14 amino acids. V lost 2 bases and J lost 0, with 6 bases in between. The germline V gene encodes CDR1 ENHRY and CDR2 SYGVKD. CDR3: CAISEGRSTDTQYF. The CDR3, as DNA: TGTGCCATCAGTGAGGGCAGAAGCACAGATACGCAGTATTTT.

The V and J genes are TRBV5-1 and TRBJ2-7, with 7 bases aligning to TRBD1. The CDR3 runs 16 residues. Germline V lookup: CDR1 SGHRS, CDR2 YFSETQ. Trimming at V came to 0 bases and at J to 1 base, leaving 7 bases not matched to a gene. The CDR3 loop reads CASSLARQTGSYEQYF. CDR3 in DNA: TGCGCCAGCAGCTTGGCCCGCCAGACAGGGTCCTACGAGCAGTACTTC.

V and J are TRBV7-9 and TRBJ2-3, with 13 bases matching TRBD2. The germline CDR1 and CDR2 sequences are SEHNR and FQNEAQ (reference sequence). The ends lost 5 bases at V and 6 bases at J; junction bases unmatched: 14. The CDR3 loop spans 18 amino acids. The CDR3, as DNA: TGTGCCAGCAGCATCGGGACTAGCGGGACTTATTCACAGGATACGCAGTATTTT. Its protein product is CASSIGTSGTYSQDTQYF.

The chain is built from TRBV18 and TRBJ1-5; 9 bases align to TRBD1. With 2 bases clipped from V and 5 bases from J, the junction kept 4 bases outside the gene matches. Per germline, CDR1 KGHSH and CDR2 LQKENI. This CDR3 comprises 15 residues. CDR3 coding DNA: TGTGCCAGCTCACCAACGGGACAGGGTGATCAGCCCCAGCATTTT. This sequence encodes CASSPTGQGDQPQHF.

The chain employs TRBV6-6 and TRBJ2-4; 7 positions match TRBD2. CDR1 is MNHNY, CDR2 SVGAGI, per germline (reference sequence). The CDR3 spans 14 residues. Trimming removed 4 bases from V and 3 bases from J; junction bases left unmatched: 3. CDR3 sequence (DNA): TGTGCCAGCAGTTTGGGGGGGAGCAAAAACATTCAGTACTTC. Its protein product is CASSLGGSKNIQYF.

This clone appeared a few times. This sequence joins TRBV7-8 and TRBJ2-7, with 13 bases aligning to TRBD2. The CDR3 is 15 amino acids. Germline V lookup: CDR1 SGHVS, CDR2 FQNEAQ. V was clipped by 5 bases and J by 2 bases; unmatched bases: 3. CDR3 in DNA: TGTGCCAGCAGCATGGGACTAGCGGGGCCCTACGAGCAGTACTTC. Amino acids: CASSMGLAGPYEQYF.

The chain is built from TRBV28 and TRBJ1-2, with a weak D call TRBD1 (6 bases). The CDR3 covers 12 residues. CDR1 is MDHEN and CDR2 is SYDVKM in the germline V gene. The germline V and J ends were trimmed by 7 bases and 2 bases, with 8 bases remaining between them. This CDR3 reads CASITGNYGYTF. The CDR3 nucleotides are TGTGCCAGCATTACAGGGAACTATGGCTACACCTTC.

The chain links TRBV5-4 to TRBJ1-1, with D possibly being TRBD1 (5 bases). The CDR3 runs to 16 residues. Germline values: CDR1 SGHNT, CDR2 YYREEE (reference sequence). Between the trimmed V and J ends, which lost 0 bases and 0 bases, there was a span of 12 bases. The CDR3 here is CASSLGPSGMNTEAFF. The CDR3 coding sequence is TGTGCCAGCAGCTTGGGCCCCTCAGGGATGAACACTGAAGCTTTCTTT.

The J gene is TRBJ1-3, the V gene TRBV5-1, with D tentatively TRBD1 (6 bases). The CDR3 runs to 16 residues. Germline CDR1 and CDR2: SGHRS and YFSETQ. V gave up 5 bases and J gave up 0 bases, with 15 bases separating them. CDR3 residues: CASRQSPDSSGNTIYF. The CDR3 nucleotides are TGCGCCAGCAGACAATCACCGGACAGCTCTGGAAACACCATATATTTT.

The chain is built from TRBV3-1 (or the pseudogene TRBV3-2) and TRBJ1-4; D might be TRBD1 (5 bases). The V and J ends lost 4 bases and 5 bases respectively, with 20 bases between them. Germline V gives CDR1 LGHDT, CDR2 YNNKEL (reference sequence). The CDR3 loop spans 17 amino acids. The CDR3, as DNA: TGTGCCAGCAGCCTCCTCCGGCCGGGGGAGCGGAATGAAAAACTGTTTTTT. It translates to CASSLLRPGERNEKLFF.